The 30 T cell receptor beta chains reported below all come from one sample, sequenced in a study of vaccination effects on CD4 cells after COVID-19. The assay was immunoSEQ multiplex PCR, and TCRdb's table has in-frame clones only and misses some. The top ten hold 1.5% to 2% of the sample, which has roughly 59,000 clones, roughly three quarters seen once. Their antigens are not known. ViraFEST expansion of antigen-specific CD4+ T cells with viral peptide pools preceded sequencing. Culturing for 10 to 11 days preceded CD4+ T cell isolation. Vaccine administered to participants consisted of two doses of either BNT162b2 or mRNA-1273. This material consisted of CD4+ T cells from PBMCs cultured with HCoV-OC43 spike peptides, taken after COVID-19 vaccination. The subset: HCoV-OC43 spike overlapping peptide pool stimulation. These receptors were taken from a human donor who received a COVID-19 vaccine.

The V and J genes are TRBV5-1 and TRBJ2-5; a weak D match, TRBD2 (6 bases). V was pared by 0 bases and J by 5 bases, with 14 bases between. Germline values: CDR1 SGHRS, CDR2 YFSETQ. This CDR3 has 15 residues. The CDR3 loop is CASSLVGQGGETQYF. Written as DNA, the CDR3 is TGCGCCAGCAGCTTGGTAGGTCAAGGAGGGGAGACCCAGTACTTC. The full variable domain, its missing parts supplied by reference TRBV5-1 and TRBJ2-5, is KAGVTQTPRYLIKTRGQQVTLSCSPISGHRSVSWYQQTPGQGLQFLFEYFSETQRNKGNFPGRFSGRQFSNSRSEMNVSTLELGDSALYLCASSLVGQGGETQYFGPGTRLLVL.

The CDR3, as DNA: TGTGCCAGCAGCTTGTGGGGACAGCTGAACACCGGGGAGCTGTTTTTT. Translated: CASSLWGQLNTGELFF. The chain couples TRBV5-8 to TRBJ2-2; 7 nucleotides match TRBD1. The CDR3 runs to 16 residues. From germline, CDR1 is SGHTS and CDR2 YDEGEE. V shed 1 base and J 1 base; nucleotides not matched to a gene: 4.

The chain uses TRBV5-1 and TRBJ1-1; possible D gene TRBD1, 5 bases. Germline loops: CDR1 SGHRS, CDR2 YFSETQ. This CDR3 is 15 amino acids long. V was cut by 4 bases and J by 3 bases, with 16 bases left in between. The CDR3: CASSLGRGGDTEAFF. The CDR3 DNA reads TGCGCCAGCAGCCTGGGGCGGGGGGGTGACACTGAAGCTTTCTTT.

In its sample, this clone was seen a few times. The J gene is TRBJ1-1, the V gene TRBV29-1, with TRBD1 matching 9 bases. J lost 10 bases, V lost 3 bases, and 9 bases had no gene match. The CDR3 has 13 residues. Germline CDR1 SQVTM, CDR2 ANQGSEA. The CDR3 sequence: CSVDKTGGDGAFF. CDR3 nucleotide sequence: TGCAGCGTTGATAAGACAGGGGGAGATGGAGCTTTCTTT.

This clone is classed as large. The chain combines TRBV18 with TRBJ2-7; 10 bases map to TRBD1. The CDR3 totals 16 residues. The V gene end was trimmed by 3 bases and the J gene end by 6 bases; junction bases not matched to a gene: 11. Germline V lookup: CDR1 KGHSH, CDR2 LQKENI. CDR3: CASSPNLGTGVGEQYV. The CDR3 nucleotides are TGTGCCAGCTCACCCAACCTGGGGACAGGGGTAGGCGAGCAGTACGTC.

The genes are TRBV18 and TRBJ1-3; D may be TRBD1 (5 bases). CDR1 and CDR2 (germline): KGHSH, LQKENI. V was pared by 6 bases and J by 0 bases, with 9 bases between. The CDR3 contains 14 residues. The CDR3 DNA reads as TGTGCCAGCTCGCGGGACCACTCTGGAAACACCATATATTTT. Translating it yields CASSRDHSGNTIYF.

This sequence joins TRBV6-1 and TRBJ1-1, with a possible D match to TRBD1 (6 bases). CDR1 and CDR2 (germline): MNHNS, SASEGT. This CDR3 contains 13 residues. V shed 4 bases and J shed 4 bases, with 10 bases lying between them. CDR3 sequence (DNA): TGTGCCAGCAGTGGGACAGTCATCACTGAAGCTTTCTTT. This gives the protein CASSGTVITEAFF.

J is TRBJ1-6 and V is TRBV6-6; weak D call: TRBD1 (5 bases). Germline assignment: CDR1 MNHNY and CDR2 SVGAGI (reference sequence). This CDR3 has 13 amino acids. The germline V and J ends were trimmed by 6 bases and 6 bases, with 9 bases remaining between them. CDR3 in amino acids: CASSQGANSPLHF. The CDR3 nucleotides read TGTGCCAGCAGCCAGGGAGCTAATTCACCCCTCCACTTT.

This chain joins TRBV19 and TRBJ1-5; no firm D call. Germline loops: CDR1 LNHDA, CDR2 SQIVND (reference sequence). CDR3 length: 15 amino acids. V lost 2 bases, J lost 2 bases, and 10 bases lay in between. The CDR3 DNA follows: TGTGCCAGTAGTATATCCGGGTTTGGCAATCAGCCCCAGCATTTT. Translated, it gives CASSISGFGNQPQHF. Looking up the rest from reference TRBV19 and TRBJ1-5 gives the full variable domain: DGGITQSPKYLFRKEGQNVTLSCEQNLNHDAMYWYRQDPGQGLRLIYYSQIVNDFQKGDIAEGYSVSREKKESFPLTVTSAQKNPTAFYLCASSISGFGNQPQHFGDGTRLSIL.

This clone showed up just once. V gene TRBV24-1 combines with J gene TRBJ1-5; D is ambiguous. Trimming removed 3 bases from V and 2 bases from J, with 13 bases in between. There are 16 residues in the CDR3. Per germline, CDR1 KGHDR and CDR2 SFDVKD. The CDR3, as DNA: TGTGCCACCAGTGATGCTAGGAAAGACGGCAATCAGCCCCAGCATTTT. Translated: CATSDARKDGNQPQHF.

The rearrangement links TRBV5-5 to TRBJ1-5; a possible D gene is TRBD1 (5 bases). Trimming removed 0 bases from V and 7 bases from J, with 14 bases in between. The length of the CDR3 is 15 residues. Germline V lookup: CDR1 SGHKS, CDR2 YYEKEE (reference sequence). CDR3 region: CASSLAPQGAQPQHF. The CDR3 region has the DNA TGTGCCAGCAGCTTGGCCCCCCAGGGCGCCCAGCCCCAGCATTTT.

V and J are TRBV27 and TRBJ1-4, with TRBD1 identical over 11 bases. V shed 6 bases and J 8 bases; nucleotides not matched to a gene: 14. The germline CDR1 and CDR2 sequences are MNHEY and SMNVEV (reference sequence). The CDR3 loop spans 17 amino acids. CDR3 loop: CASRFVGQGAGREKLFF. In DNA form, the CDR3 reads TGTGCCAGCAGATTTGTAGGACAGGGGGCCGGAAGAGAAAAACTGTTTTTT.

The chain combines TRBV4-3 with TRBJ1-4; D possibly corresponds to TRBD1 (6 bases). Trimming took 0 bases from V and 4 from J, leaving 12 bases between them. The CDR3 runs to 16 residues. Germline CDR1 LGHNA, CDR2 YSLEER. The DNA for the CDR3 is TGCGCCAGCAGCCAAGATTGGACAGAGTATAATGAAAAACTGTTTTTT. Its protein is CASSQDWTEYNEKLFF.

The chain carries TRBV3-1 (or the pseudogene TRBV3-2) and TRBJ1-2; 10 bases agree with TRBD1. Germline assignment: CDR1 LGHDT and CDR2 YNNKEL (reference sequence). The CDR3 length is 14 residues. Losses at the gene ends were 4 bases for V and 5 bases for J; bases not matched to a gene: 4. DNA for the CDR3: TGTGCCAGCAGCCCCCGGGACAGGGGTTATGGCTACACCTTC. Its translation is CASSPRDRGYGYTF.

This chain joins TRBV7-9 and TRBJ2-5, with 10 bases matching TRBD1. The germline V gene has CDR1 SEHNR and CDR2 FQNEAQ (reference sequence). This CDR3 has 14 amino acids. J was trimmed by 7 bases and V by 5 bases; bases with no gene match: 7. CDR3 protein: CASSEVGTGATQYF. Here the CDR3 DNA reads TGTGCCAGCAGCGAGGTCGGGACAGGGGCGACCCAGTACTTC.

This clone was observed a few times. The V and J genes are TRBV5-5 and TRBJ2-1, with 10 bases matching TRBD2. The CDR3 has 14 amino acids. Germline V gene sequence: CDR1 SGHKS, CDR2 YYEKEE (reference sequence). After removal of 8 bases from V and 2 bases from J, the junction contained 4 bases not matched to a gene. CDR3 loop: CASTLAGAYNEQFF. Here the CDR3 DNA reads TGTGCCAGTACTCTAGCGGGGGCCTACAATGAGCAGTTCTTC.

V usage is TRBV21-1 and J usage is TRBJ1-1. TRBV21-1 is a pseudogene segment. The CDR3 consists of 15 residues. The CDR3 DNA sequence: TGTGCCAGCAGCAAAGTAGGGCGGCAGAACACTGAAGCTTTCTTT. As protein: CASSKVGRQNTEAFF.

The rearrangement joins TRBV24-1 to TRBJ2-7, with D perhaps given as TRBD1 or TRBD2 (6 bases each). V lost 6 bases and J lost 2, with 19 bases in between. Germline loops: CDR1 KGHDR, CDR2 SFDVKD. This CDR3 is 16 amino acids long. CDR3 sequence: CATSQPRGPDAYEQYV. The DNA for the CDR3 is TGTGCCACCAGTCAGCCCCGGGGGCCGGACGCCTACGAGCAGTACGTC.

The chain links TRBV5-6 to TRBJ1-2, with TRBD1 as a possible D gene (5 bases). This CDR3 has 15 amino acids. The V gene's germline CDR1 is SGHDT and CDR2 YYEEEE. The V and J ends lost 6 bases and 2 bases respectively, with 17 bases between them. DNA of the CDR3: TGTGCCAGCACCCCCTGGGGGGTCGGGAACTATGGCTACACCTTC. Translated: CASTPWGVGNYGYTF. The variable domain in full, completed from reference TRBV5-6 and TRBJ1-2, reads DAGVTQSPTHLIKTRGQQVTLRCSPKSGHDTVSWYQQALGQGPQFIFQYYEEEERQRGNFPDRFSGHQFPNYSSELNVNALLLGDSALYLCASTPWGVGNYGYTFGSGTRLTVV.

V is TRBV2 and J is TRBJ2-2; TRBD2 is a possible D gene (5 bases). The ends were cut back, 9 bases at V and 1 base at J, with 9 bases in the middle. Per the germline V gene, CDR1 is SNHLY and CDR2 is FYNNEI. CDR3 length: 13 residues. CDR3 sequence (DNA): TGTGCCAGTAATCGGGAGAACACCGGGGAGCTGTTTTTT. Translating it yields CASNRENTGELFF.

Note on this clone: The junction and the germline gene differ at one end; a read error may be behind it. The J gene is TRBJ1-2, the V gene TRBV7-2; D is undetermined. The CDR3 is made up of 13 amino acids. CDR1 is SGHTA, CDR2 FQGNSA, per germline. The CDR3 nucleotides are TGTGCCAGCAGTTTAGCCAGGTCCTATGGCTACACCTTC. This translates into CASSLARSYGYTF.

The chain combines TRBV4-2 with TRBJ2-5, with 11 bases fitting TRBD2. Germline CDR1 is LGHNA and CDR2 is YNFKEQ. This CDR3 spans 15 amino acids. The ends lost 4 bases at V and 3 bases at J; junction bases unmatched: 4. CDR3 bases: TGTGCCAGCAGCCGGGGGACTAGCGGAGAAGAGACCCAGTACTTC. Its protein product is CASSRGTSGEETQYF.

V usage is TRBV11-2 and J usage is TRBJ2-1; D might be TRBD2 (6 bases). V lost 4 bases and J 5 bases, leaving 12 bases between the germline ends. In germline, CDR1 is SGHAT, CDR2 FQNNGV. The CDR3 sequence is 14 residues long. As DNA, the CDR3 is TGTGCCAGCAGCTGGAGGGGCAGCCACAATGAGCAGTTCTTC. Amino acid sequence: CASSWRGSHNEQFF.

The chain joins TRBV30 to TRBJ2-5; 10 positions agree with TRBD2. Germline V lookup: CDR1 GTSNPN, CDR2 SVGIG (reference sequence). The CDR3 totals 13 residues. V trimming: 3 bases; J trimming: 5 bases; junction bases outside the gene matches: 3. CDR3 loop: CAWRTSGVETQYF. CDR3 nucleotide sequence: TGTGCCTGGAGAACTAGCGGGGTGGAGACCCAGTACTTC.

Here the CDR3 reads CASSQGTEINTGELFF. The CDR3 DNA sequence: TGTGCCAGCAGCCAAGGGACGGAAATAAACACCGGGGAGCTGTTTTTT. The chain links TRBV9 to TRBJ2-2; TRBD1 or TRBD2 may be the D gene (5 bases each). The CDR3 length is 16 residues. Germline lookup yields CDR1 SGDLS and CDR2 YYNGEE. V lost 4 bases and J lost 2, with 15 bases in between.

This chain connects TRBV10-3 to TRBJ2-1; perhaps TRBD2 as D (7 bases). The CDR3 totals 14 residues. CDR1 is ENHRY and CDR2 is SYGVKD in the germline V gene. The V end was cut by 6 bases, the J end by 1 base, with 10 bases between. The CDR3 coding sequence is TGTGCCATCAGCGAGGGGGGGTCCTACAATGAGCAGTTCTTC. Translation: CAISEGGSYNEQFF.

The rearrangement links TRBV6-6 to TRBJ1-4; D call uncertain. V was cut by 8 bases and J by 5 bases, with 9 bases left in between. Germline CDR1 is MNHNY and CDR2 is SVGAGI (reference sequence). CDR3 size: 12 residues. This CDR3 reads CASAMANEKLFF. The CDR3 nucleotides are TGTGCCAGCGCTATGGCGAATGAAAAACTGTTTTTT.

The chain is built from TRBV6-2 or TRBV6-3 and TRBJ1-5; D unclear. The germline gives CDR1 MNHEY, CDR2 SVGEGT. V lost 5 bases, J lost 4 bases, and 6 bases lay in between. The CDR3 sequence is 12 residues long. CDR3: CASSPRNQPQHF. The DNA of the CDR3 is TGTGCCAGCAGTCCCCGGAATCAGCCCCAGCATTTT.

The gene calls are TRBV6-5 and TRBJ2-7; D is unclear. The CDR3 extends over 13 amino acids. V lost 6 bases to trimming and J lost 2 bases, with 11 bases between them. Looked up from germline, CDR1 is MNHEY and CDR2 is SVGAGI. This chain's CDR3 is CASRVDGTYEQYV. For the CDR3, the DNA is TGTGCCAGCAGGGTAGACGGTACCTACGAGCAGTACGTC.

This clone occurred once. V usage is TRBV15 and J usage is TRBJ1-1; D not certain. The V gene lost 1 base and the J gene lost 2 bases, with 2 bases spanning the gap. Germline loops: CDR1 LNHNV, CDR2 YYDKDF (reference sequence). The CDR3 spans 12 residues. CDR3 sequence reads: CATSRGNTEAFF. For the CDR3, the DNA is TGTGCCACCAGCAGAGGCAACACTGAAGCTTTCTTT.